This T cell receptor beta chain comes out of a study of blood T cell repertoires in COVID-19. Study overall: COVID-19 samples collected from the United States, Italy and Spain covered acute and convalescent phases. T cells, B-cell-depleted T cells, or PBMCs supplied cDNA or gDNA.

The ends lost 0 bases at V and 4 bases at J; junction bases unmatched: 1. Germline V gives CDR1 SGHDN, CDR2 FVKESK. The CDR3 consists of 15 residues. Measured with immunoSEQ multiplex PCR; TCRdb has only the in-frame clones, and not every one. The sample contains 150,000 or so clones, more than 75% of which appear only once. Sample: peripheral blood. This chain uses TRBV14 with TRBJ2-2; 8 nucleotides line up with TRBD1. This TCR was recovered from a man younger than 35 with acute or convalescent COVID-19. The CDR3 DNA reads TGTGCCAGCAGCCAAGACAGGGGGCCCACCGGGGAGCTGTTTTTT. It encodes CASSQDRGPTGELFF.